One sample yielded the 28 T cell receptor beta chains listed below, sequenced in a study of T-cell reconstitution after alpha-beta-depleted transplantation in children. Unique molecular identifiers were incorporated when the TCRbeta library was constructed. TCRdb called the PCR reads again in MiXCR, with one record for every CDR3 protein. The table lists just over 950,000 distinct CDR3 sequences, about 30% of them singletons. Material: PBMCs, mostly from graft donor cells, obtained 360 days after TCRalphabeta/CD19-depleted stem cell transplant. These receptors originate from a boy less than two years old who had a stem cell transplant for SCID, so the T cells may come from the graft donor.

This clonotype showed up just a few times. The chain recombines TRBV27 with TRBJ2-3; D assignment may be TRBD1 or TRBD2 (5 bases each). The CDR3 has 16 residues. Trimming took 0 bases from V and 2 from J, leaving 12 bases between them. Germline V gene data show CDR1 as MNHEY and CDR2 as SMNVEV (reference sequence). DNA of the CDR3: TGTGCCAGCAGTTTATCGATCGGGGCGACCACAGATACGCAGTATTTT. It codes for CASSLSIGATTDTQYF.

As concerns this clonotype: This may come from a read error, since a much larger clone is one base off. V gene TRBV9 combines with J gene TRBJ1-1, with D hard to call. V gave up 4 bases and J gave up 3 bases, with 7 bases separating them. This CDR3 spans 12 amino acids. From germline, CDR1 is SGDLS and CDR2 YYNGEE. In nucleotides, the CDR3 is TGTGCCAGCAGCCCCATGGACACTGAAGCTTTCTTT. It translates to CASSPMDTEAFF.

This clonotype was counted only a few times. J is TRBJ2-4 and V is TRBV20-1; 8 bases line up with TRBD2. The CDR3 has 15 residues. The ends lost 4 bases at V and 7 bases at J; junction bases unmatched: 12. Germline V gene sequence: CDR1 DFQATT, CDR2 SNEGSKA (reference sequence). As DNA, the CDR3 is TGCAGTGCTATAGACACTCGGACGGGAGGGAACATTCAGTACTTC. It encodes CSAIDTRTGGNIQYF.

This clonotype is a singleton in its sample. This chain links TRBV5-1 with TRBJ2-3; no clear D gene. Germline values: CDR1 SGHRS, CDR2 YFSETQ. The CDR3 is made up of 15 amino acids. Trimming pared 1 base from V and 6 bases from J, leaving 15 bases between. The CDR3 coding sequence is TGCGCCAGCAGCTTGATATCGGACCTCGTGGATACGCAGTATTTT. This codes for CASSLISDLVDTQYF.

J is TRBJ2-1 and V is TRBV12-3 or TRBV12-4, with D possibly being TRBD1 (5 bases). The CDR3 totals 14 residues. Deletions cut 3 bases from V and 6 bases from J, with 12 bases between. CDR3 region: CASSFARVSNEQFF. For the CDR3, the DNA is TGTGCCAGCAGTTTCGCCAGGGTGTCCAATGAGCAGTTCTTC.

In its sample, this clonotype was seen once. The chain has TRBV15 and TRBJ2-3; 8 bases agree with TRBD2. J lost 3 bases, V lost 1 base, and 3 bases had no gene match. Germline CDR1 is LNHNV and CDR2 is YYDKDF (reference sequence). CDR3 length: 15 amino acids. The CDR3 DNA reads TGTGCCACCAGCAGAGCACTAGCGGAGACAGATACGCAGTATTTT. Amino acid sequence: CATSRALAETDTQYF.

The chain is built from TRBV20-1 and TRBJ2-7, with D uncertain. The CDR3 loop spans 13 amino acids. Germline CDR1 and CDR2: DFQATT and SNEGSKA (reference sequence). V lost 3 bases and J lost 0, with 9 bases in between. CDR3 amino acids: CSASAAVSYEQYF. CDR3 nucleotide sequence: TGCAGTGCTAGTGCGGCGGTCTCCTACGAGCAGTACTTC.

The chain employs TRBV6-5 and TRBJ2-2; 8 bases match TRBD2. The germline CDR1 and CDR2 sequences are MNHEY and SVGAGI. Trimming cost V 4 bases and J 6 bases; bases outside gene matches: 10. The CDR3 loop spans 16 amino acids. CDR3 in DNA: TGTGCCAGCAGTTCTCGGGGGGGCCATCAGGCCGGGGAGCTGTTTTTT. This codes for CASSSRGGHQAGELFF.

This chain connects TRBV27 to TRBJ1-4; D not certain. Deletions cut 5 bases from V and 5 bases from J, with 15 bases between. Germline V gene data show CDR1 as MNHEY and CDR2 as SMNVEV (reference sequence). The CDR3 sequence is 15 residues long. The CDR3 spells CASSPLSGINEKLFF. In DNA form, the CDR3 reads TGTGCCAGCAGTCCTCTCTCGGGGATAAATGAAAAACTGTTTTTT.

The V call is TRBV5-1, the J call TRBJ1-6, with unresolved D. The CDR3 runs to 15 residues. Trimming took 0 bases from V and 10 from J, leaving 14 bases between them. Germline V CDR1 and CDR2: SGHRS, YFSETQ. DNA for the CDR3: TGCGCCAGCAGCTTGGCCCCCGAACAGAGCTCACCCCTCCACTTT. Encoded protein: CASSLAPEQSSPLHF.

The chain has TRBV5-1 and TRBJ2-7, with D hard to call. The V and J ends lost 7 bases and 3 bases respectively, with 17 bases between them. This CDR3 has 14 residues. Germline V gives CDR1 SGHRS, CDR2 YFSETQ. CDR3 bases: TGCGCCAGCTCCCTTCCGGACGCATTCTACGAGCAGTACTTC. It is translated as CASSLPDAFYEQYF. The whole variable domain, remainder taken from reference TRBV5-1 and TRBJ2-7, is KAGVTQTPRYLIKTRGQQVTLSCSPISGHRSVSWYQQTPGQGLQFLFEYFSETQRNKGNFPGRFSGRQFSNSRSEMNVSTLELGDSALYLCASSLPDAFYEQYFGPGTRLTVT.

This chain connects TRBV18 to TRBJ1-6, with 7 bases lining up with TRBD1. The CDR3 length is 15 residues. Trimming cost V 6 bases and J 5 bases; bases outside gene matches: 7. CDR1 is KGHSH and CDR2 is LQKENI in the germline V gene. In DNA, the CDR3 is TGTGCCAGCTCCAGGACAGGTGCACATAATTCACCCCTCCACTTT. Translating gives CASSRTGAHNSPLHF.

This sequence joins TRBV27 and TRBJ2-3; D is unresolved. This CDR3 is 15 amino acids long. The V and J ends lost 1 base and 2 bases respectively, with 10 bases between them. Germline CDR1 and CDR2: MNHEY and SMNVEV (reference sequence). CDR3 region: CASSLLGLLTDTQYF. DNA for the CDR3: TGTGCCAGCAGTTTATTGGGCTTACTCACAGATACGCAGTATTTT.

Only a few counts were recorded for this clonotype. The chain recombines TRBV29-1 with TRBJ2-5, with a tentative D call TRBD2 (6 bases). Germline V lookup: CDR1 SQVTM, CDR2 ANQGSEA. The CDR3 runs 14 residues. Deletions cut 4 bases from V and 2 bases from J, with 14 bases between. Here the CDR3 reads CSVGRGRGQETQYF. CDR3 DNA sequence: TGCAGCGTTGGCCGGGGGAGAGGGCAAGAGACCCAGTACTTC.

The V call is TRBV20-1, the J call TRBJ1-6, with a possible D match to TRBD1 (6 bases). The CDR3 length is 16 residues. Trimming pared 1 base from V and 4 bases from J, leaving 14 bases between. Germline values: CDR1 DFQATT, CDR2 SNEGSKA (reference sequence). Here the CDR3 reads CSARGTGQTYNSPLHF. CDR3 bases: TGCAGTGCTAGAGGTACCGGACAGACATATAATTCACCCCTCCACTTT.

This chain connects TRBV24-1 to TRBJ2-3, with D possibly TRBD1 on 6 matching bases. V was shortened by 2 bases and J by 6 bases, with 20 bases between the two germline ends. CDR1 and CDR2 (germline): KGHDR, SFDVKD. The CDR3 consists of 17 residues. CDR3 bases: TGTGCCACCAGTGATTCGGGACAACCTTTCCCCTGGGATACGCAGTATTTT. This gives the protein CATSDSGQPFPWDTQYF.

The chain combines TRBV20-1 with TRBJ2-1; D perhaps matches TRBD1 (6 bases). The ends were cut back, 3 bases at V and 6 bases at J, with 12 bases in the middle. The CDR3 consists of 13 residues. The germline V gene encodes CDR1 DFQATT and CDR2 SNEGSKA (reference sequence). CDR3 amino acids: CSARSDRSNEQFF. The CDR3, as DNA: TGCAGTGCTAGGTCGGACAGAAGCAATGAGCAGTTCTTC.

The V gene is TRBV18, the J gene TRBJ2-4; TRBD1 matches at 7 bases. The CDR3 runs 16 residues. The trim removed 3 bases at V and 3 bases at J, leaving 8 bases unmatched. Germline V gene sequence: CDR1 KGHSH, CDR2 LQKENI. The CDR3 DNA follows: TGTGCCAGCTCACCGTACCAACAGGGGAACAAAAACATTCAGTACTTC. It codes for CASSPYQQGNKNIQYF.

This clonotype showed up just a few times. The J gene is TRBJ2-1, the V gene TRBV29-1; a possible D gene is TRBD1 (5 bases). This CDR3 contains 11 residues. CDR1 is SQVTM, CDR2 ANQGSEA, per germline. With 7 bases removed from V and 4 bases from J, the gap between germline ends came to 8 bases. The CDR3 nucleotides are TGCAGCGGGACACAATACAATGAGCAGTTCTTC. Its translation: CSGTQYNEQFF.

The V call is TRBV11-2, the J call TRBJ1-2; 7 positions agree with TRBD1. CDR1 and CDR2 (germline): SGHAT, FQNNGV. The J segment lost 3 bases and the V segment lost 4 bases, leaving 11 bases of the junction unmatched. The CDR3 loop spans 16 amino acids. The CDR3 sequence: CASSSFDRASYYGYTF. In DNA form, the CDR3 reads TGTGCCAGCAGCTCCTTCGACAGGGCCTCTTACTATGGCTACACCTTC. Full variable domain (outside the CDR3, taken from reference TRBV11-2 and TRBJ1-2): EAGVAQSPRYKIIEKRQSVAFWCNPISGHATLYWYQQILGQGPKLLIQFQNNGVVDDSQLPKDRFSAERLKGVDSTLKIQPAKLEDSAVYLCASSSFDRASYYGYTFGSGTRLTVV.

The rearrangement uses TRBV7-9 and TRBJ2-1; 8 bases are a match to TRBD1. Germline V gene data show CDR1 as SEHNR and CDR2 as FQNEAQ (reference sequence). This CDR3 is built from 14 residues. V shed 6 bases and J 6 bases; nucleotides not matched to a gene: 7. The CDR3 DNA is TGTGCCAGCAGACCCGGGACAGGAGGCAATGAGCAGTTCTTC. It specifies CASRPGTGGNEQFF.

This clonotype has only a few counts. The chain uses TRBV19 and TRBJ1-2; perhaps TRBD1 as D (5 bases). Between the trimmed V and J ends, which lost 4 bases and 0 bases, there was a span of 12 bases. Germline CDR1 is LNHDA and CDR2 is SQIVND (reference sequence). The CDR3 sequence is 15 residues long. As DNA, the CDR3 is TGTGCCAGTAGTAGCAAGGGGAGGACTAACTATGGCTACACCTTC. Translated: CASSSKGRTNYGYTF.

The chain is built from TRBV20-1 and TRBJ1-5; D call uncertain. There are 13 residues in the CDR3. The germline gives CDR1 DFQATT, CDR2 SNEGSKA (reference sequence). Trimming removed 4 bases from V and 5 bases from J, with 12 bases in between. The CDR3 reads CSATGSSYQPQHF. The CDR3 DNA sequence: TGCAGTGCTACCGGCAGCAGCTATCAGCCCCAGCATTTT.

This chain connects TRBV2 to TRBJ2-3, with 8 bases matching TRBD1. V lost 3 bases to trimming and J lost 4 bases; unmatched junction nucleotides: 3. CDR3 length: 14 residues. The germline V gene has CDR1 SNHLY and CDR2 FYNNEI. CDR3 in amino acids: CASSDRGRADTQYF. CDR3 nucleotide sequence: TGTGCCAGCAGTGACAGGGGGCGTGCAGATACGCAGTATTTT.

The rearrangement links TRBV7-6 to TRBJ1-2; D is undetermined. CDR1 SGHVS and CDR2 FNYEAQ come from the germline V gene. The V gene lost 0 bases and the J gene lost 5 bases, with 7 bases spanning the gap. The CDR3 extends over 13 amino acids. CDR3 amino acids: CASSLARRYGYTF. The CDR3, as DNA: TGTGCCAGCAGCTTAGCGAGGCGTTATGGCTACACCTTC.

This chain connects TRBV7-8 to TRBJ2-3; D remains unclear. The ends were cut back, 5 bases at V and 2 bases at J, with 17 bases in the middle. Germline lookup yields CDR1 SGHVS and CDR2 FQNEAQ. This CDR3 has 16 residues. The CDR3 coding sequence is TGTGCCAGCAGCCCCGGCTGGCCCTTCCTCACAGATACGCAGTATTTT. Its protein product is CASSPGWPFLTDTQYF.

This clonotype was detected only a few times. An end of the junction does not agree with germline; a read error may underlie this. This sequence joins TRBV7-9 and TRBJ2-3; TRBD2 aligns across 10 bases. Per the germline V gene, CDR1 is SEHNR and CDR2 is FQNEAQ (reference sequence). This CDR3 region has 12 residues. The CDR3 reads CASSLAGEWEYF. CDR3 nucleotide sequence: TGTGCCAGCAGCCTAGCGGGGGAGTGGGAGTATTTT.

V gene TRBV5-1 combines with J gene TRBJ2-3; weak D call: TRBD2 (5 bases). Per germline, CDR1 SGHRS and CDR2 YFSETQ. V lost 2 bases and J lost 5, with 15 bases in between. The CDR3 has 15 amino acids. This CDR3 is CASSLEGYGGDTQYF. The CDR3 nucleotides read TGCGCCAGCAGCTTAGAGGGATATGGTGGAGATACGCAGTATTTT.